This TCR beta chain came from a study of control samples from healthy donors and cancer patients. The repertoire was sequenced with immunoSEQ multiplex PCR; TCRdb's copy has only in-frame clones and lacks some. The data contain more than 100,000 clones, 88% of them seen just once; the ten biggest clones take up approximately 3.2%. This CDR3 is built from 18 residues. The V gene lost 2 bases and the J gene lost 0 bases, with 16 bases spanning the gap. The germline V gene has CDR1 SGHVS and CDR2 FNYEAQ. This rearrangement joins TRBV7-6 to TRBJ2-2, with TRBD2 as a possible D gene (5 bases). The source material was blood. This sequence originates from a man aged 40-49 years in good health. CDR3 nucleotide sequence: TGTGCCAGCAGCTTATCGGGCGGGTATCCCGCGAACACCGGGGAGCTGTTTTTT. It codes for CASSLSGGYPANTGELFF.